These 12 T cell receptor beta chains were all obtained from the same sample, sequenced in a study of regulatory T cells in long-lasting Graves disease. Time point noted: persistent/refractory GD, antithyroid drugs over 5 years with positive TRAb. Scientists built the TCR library using RNA that was extracted from PBMCs. HTBI primers from iRepertoire and Arm-PCR of CDR3 regions yielded the TCR beta libraries. TCRdb re-derived calls from the multiplex PCR reads in MiXCR, one entry per CDR3 protein. Among hundreds of thousands of distinct CDR3 sequences listed, about 18% were seen once. Material: peripheral blood mononuclear cells (PBMCs), obtained when the disease was refractory, from a patient treated with antithyroid drugs. The receptors here all came from a female donor with Graves disease.

In its sample, this clonotype was seen many times. The chain links TRBV13 to TRBJ1-1; D not certain. V was clipped by 2 bases and J by 1 base, with 5 bases between them. The CDR3 spans 13 residues. The germline V gene encodes CDR1 PRHDT and CDR2 FYEKMQ (reference sequence). DNA of the CDR3: TGTGCCAGCAGCTTACCGGGGAACACTGAAGCTTTCTTT. This encodes CASSLPGNTEAFF.

This clonotype was seen more than once but under ten times. The gene calls are TRBV15 and TRBJ1-2; D is ambiguous. The germline V gene encodes CDR1 LNHNV and CDR2 YYDKDF (reference sequence). Trimming removed 5 bases at V and 4 bases at J, with 14 bases between. The CDR3 is made up of 14 amino acids. The CDR3 DNA sequence: TGTGCCACCAGCCCTAATGCAGGAGCCTATGGCTACACCTTC. It encodes CATSPNAGAYGYTF.

This clonotype was counted ten times or more. V gene TRBV28 combines with J gene TRBJ1-2; 7 positions match TRBD1. Germline V lookup: CDR1 MDHEN, CDR2 SYDVKM. V lost 5 bases, J lost 2 bases, and 5 bases stayed unmatched. This CDR3 has 14 residues. The DNA for the CDR3 is TGTGCCAGCAGTCACAGGGGCCTCAACTATGGCTACACCTTC. Translation: CASSHRGLNYGYTF.

The chain joins TRBV19 to TRBJ1-5; 10 bases are shared with TRBD1. CDR3 length: 20 amino acids. The germline gives CDR1 LNHDA, CDR2 SQIVND (reference sequence). V lost 4 bases to trimming and J lost 6 bases; unmatched junction nucleotides: 21. In DNA, the CDR3 is TGTGCCAGTAGTAAATGGGACAGGGGCATTTGGATGGGTATCATTCAGCCCCAGCATTTT. Translating gives CASSKWDRGIWMGIIQPQHF.

In this sample, this clonotype turned up a few times. The rearrangement links TRBV12-3 or TRBV12-4 to TRBJ1-2; 8 bases fit TRBD1. V lost 0 bases to trimming and J lost 5 bases; unmatched junction nucleotides: 5. CDR3 length: 15 amino acids. The CDR3 loop is CASSLASGGRYGYTF. CDR3 DNA sequence: TGTGCCAGCAGTTTAGCCTCAGGGGGCAGATATGGCTACACCTTC.

In this sample, this clonotype turned up many times. The rearrangement joins TRBV2 to TRBJ2-7, with D unclear. Looked up from germline, CDR1 is SNHLY and CDR2 is FYNNEI. The CDR3 has 10 amino acids. Trimming pared 4 bases from V and 6 bases from J, leaving 4 bases between. CDR3 loop: CASSVREQYF. The CDR3 bases are TGTGCCAGCAGTGTTCGCGAGCAGTACTTC.

The CDR3 is CASRGQANTGELFF. In nucleotides, the CDR3 is TGTGCCAGCAGGGGACAGGCGAACACCGGGGAGCTGTTTTTT. The chain has TRBV2 and TRBJ2-2, with 8 bases lining up with TRBD1. The V gene's germline CDR1 is SNHLY and CDR2 FYNNEI. The CDR3 is 14 residues long. V was clipped by 6 bases and J by 0 bases; unmatched bases: 0.

This clonotype came up many times. This sequence joins TRBV7-2 and TRBJ2-5; D uncertain. Germline CDR1 is SGHTA and CDR2 is FQGNSA. The CDR3 spans 14 residues. The V end was cut by 5 bases, the J end by 2 bases, with 12 bases between. DNA for the CDR3: TGTGCCAGCAGCGCATTGGTCGCTCAAGAGACCCAGTACTTC. Residues: CASSALVAQETQYF.

The table lists this clonotype with a few counts. This may be a read error, as it is one base from a much larger clone. The rearrangement uses TRBV2 and TRBJ1-2; D gene ambiguous. V shed 5 bases and J shed 7 bases, with 14 bases lying between them. This CDR3 spans 13 amino acids. Germline V gives CDR1 SNHLY, CDR2 FYNNEI. The CDR3 loop is CASSKLILGGYTF. CDR3 DNA: TGTGCCAGCAGTAAATTGATTTTGGGTGGCTACACCTTC. Full variable domain (remainder filled in from reference TRBV2 and TRBJ1-2): EPEVTQTPSHQVTQMGQEVILRCVPISNHLYFYWYRQILGQKVEFLVSFYNNEISEKSEIFDDQFSVERPDGSNFTLKIRSTKLEDSAMYFCASSKLILGGYTFGSGTRLTVV.

J is TRBJ2-2 and V is TRBV19, with D hard to call. With 6 bases removed from V and 0 bases from J, the gap between germline ends came to 11 bases. CDR1 LNHDA and CDR2 SQIVND come from the germline V gene (reference sequence). The CDR3 is 15 residues long. The CDR3 is CASSAGVSNTGELFF. For the CDR3, the DNA is TGTGCCAGTAGCGCTGGGGTCTCGAACACCGGGGAGCTGTTTTTT.

The J gene is TRBJ2-4, the V gene TRBV9; 13 bases are shared with TRBD2. J gave up 2 bases and V 0 bases, and 2 bases lay outside the gene matches. The CDR3 totals 17 residues. Per germline, CDR1 SGDLS and CDR2 YYNGEE. The DNA for the CDR3 is TGTGCCAGCAGCGTAGGCGGGACTAGCGGGACCAAAAACATTCAGTACTTC. Encoded protein: CASSVGGTSGTKNIQYF.

The J gene is TRBJ2-1, the V gene TRBV15; tentatively, D is TRBD1 or TRBD2 (6 bases each). This CDR3 contains 15 residues. CDR1 and CDR2 (germline): LNHNV, YYDKDF (reference sequence). Trimming cost V 0 bases and J 7 bases, with 13 bases left between them. CDR3 loop: CATSREPGARNEQFF. CDR3 DNA sequence: TGTGCCACCAGCAGAGAACCGGGGGCGAGGAATGAGCAGTTCTTC.